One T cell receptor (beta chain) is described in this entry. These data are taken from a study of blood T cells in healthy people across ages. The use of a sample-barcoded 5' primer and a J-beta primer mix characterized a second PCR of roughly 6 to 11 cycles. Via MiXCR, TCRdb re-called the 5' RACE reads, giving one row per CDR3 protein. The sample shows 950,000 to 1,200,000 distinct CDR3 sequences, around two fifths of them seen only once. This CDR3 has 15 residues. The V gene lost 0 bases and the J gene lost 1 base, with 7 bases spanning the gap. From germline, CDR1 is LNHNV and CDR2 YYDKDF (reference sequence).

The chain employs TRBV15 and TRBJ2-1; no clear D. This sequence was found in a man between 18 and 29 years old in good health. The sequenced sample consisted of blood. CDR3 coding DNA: TGTGCCACCAGCAGAGATCGTTTATCCTACAATGAGCAGTTCTTC. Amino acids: CATSRDRLSYNEQFF.